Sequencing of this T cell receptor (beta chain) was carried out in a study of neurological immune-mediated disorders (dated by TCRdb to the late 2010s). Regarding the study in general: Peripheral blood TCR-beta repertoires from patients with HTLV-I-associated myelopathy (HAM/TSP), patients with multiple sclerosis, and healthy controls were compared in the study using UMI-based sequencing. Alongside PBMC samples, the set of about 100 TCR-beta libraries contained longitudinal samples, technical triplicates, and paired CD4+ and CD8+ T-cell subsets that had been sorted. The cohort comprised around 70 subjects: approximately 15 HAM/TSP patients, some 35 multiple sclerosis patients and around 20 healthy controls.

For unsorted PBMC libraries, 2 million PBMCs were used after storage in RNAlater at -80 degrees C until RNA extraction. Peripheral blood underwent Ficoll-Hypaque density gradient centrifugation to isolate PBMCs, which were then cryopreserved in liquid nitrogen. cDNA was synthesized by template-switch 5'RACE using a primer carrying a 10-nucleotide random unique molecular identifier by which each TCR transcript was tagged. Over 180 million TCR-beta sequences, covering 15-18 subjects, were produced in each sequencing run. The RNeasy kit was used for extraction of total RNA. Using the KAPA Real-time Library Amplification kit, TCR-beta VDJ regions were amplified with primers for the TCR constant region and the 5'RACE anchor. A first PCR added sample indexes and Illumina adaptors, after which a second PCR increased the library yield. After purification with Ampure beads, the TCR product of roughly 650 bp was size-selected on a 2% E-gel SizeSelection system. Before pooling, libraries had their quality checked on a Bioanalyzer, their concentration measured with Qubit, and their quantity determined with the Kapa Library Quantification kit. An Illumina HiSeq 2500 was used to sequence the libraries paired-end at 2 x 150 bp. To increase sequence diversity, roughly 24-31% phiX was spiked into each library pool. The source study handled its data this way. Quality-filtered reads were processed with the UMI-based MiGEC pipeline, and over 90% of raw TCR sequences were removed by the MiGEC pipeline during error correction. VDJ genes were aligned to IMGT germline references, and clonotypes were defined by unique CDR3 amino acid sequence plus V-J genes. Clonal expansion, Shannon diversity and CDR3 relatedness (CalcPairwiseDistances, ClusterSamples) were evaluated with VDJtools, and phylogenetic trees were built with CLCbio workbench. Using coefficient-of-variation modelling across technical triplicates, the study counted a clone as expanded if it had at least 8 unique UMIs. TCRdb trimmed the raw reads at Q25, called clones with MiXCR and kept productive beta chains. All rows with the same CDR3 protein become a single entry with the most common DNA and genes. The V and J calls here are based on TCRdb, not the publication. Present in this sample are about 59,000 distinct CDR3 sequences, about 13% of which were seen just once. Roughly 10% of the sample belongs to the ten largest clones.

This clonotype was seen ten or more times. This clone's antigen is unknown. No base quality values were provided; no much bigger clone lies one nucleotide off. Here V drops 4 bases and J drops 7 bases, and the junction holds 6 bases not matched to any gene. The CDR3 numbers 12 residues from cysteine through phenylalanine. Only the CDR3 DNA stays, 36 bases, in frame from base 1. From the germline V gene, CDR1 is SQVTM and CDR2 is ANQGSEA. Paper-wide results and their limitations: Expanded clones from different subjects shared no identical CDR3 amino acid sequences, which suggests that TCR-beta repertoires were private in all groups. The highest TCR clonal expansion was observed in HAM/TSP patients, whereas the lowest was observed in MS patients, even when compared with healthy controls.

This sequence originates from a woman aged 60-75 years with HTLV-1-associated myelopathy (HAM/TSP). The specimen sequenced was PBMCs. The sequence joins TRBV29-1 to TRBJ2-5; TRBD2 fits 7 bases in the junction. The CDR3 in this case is CSVGGSEGTQYF. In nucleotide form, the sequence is TGCAGCGTTGGCGGGAGTGAAGGGACCCAGTACTTC.